This T cell receptor beta chain appears in the sequencing data of a study of cytomegalovirus exposure and HLA in healthy donors. Findings of the study overall: There were some V segments, including TRBV6-2 and TRBV6-3, excluded as indistinguishable. A later examination showed that TCR association rates differed by HLA locus, with DRB1 most and HLA-C fewest. Among the most significant clusters, several appeared linked to common viral pathogens in a later analysis. Relative to the approximately 660-donor mean, N-insertions were reportedly fewer in an Asian-associated ancestry cluster in a later analysis.

As to this clone: Its antigen is not identified.

The trim removed 0 bases at V and 3 bases at J, leaving 6 bases unmatched. This CDR3 comprises 17 residues. Germline loops: CDR1 LNHNV, CDR2 YYDKDF (reference sequence). Researchers ran the PCR with 60 Vbeta and 13 Jbeta primers. The protocol was immunoSEQ multiplex PCR, while the TCRdb copy is restricted to in-frame clones and leaves out a portion. The sample gives over 100,000 clones, over 75% of which show up once; roughly 3.9% is in the top ten. The TCR originated in a male donor in good health and CMV-seropositive. The rearrangement joins TRBV15 to TRBJ1-5; 9 bases line up with TRBD1. Sequencing was done on a sample of PBMCs. In nucleotides, the CDR3 is TGTGCCACCAGCAGAGATTACAGGGGGCGCCCCAATCAGCCCCAGCATTTT. It specifies CATSRDYRGRPNQPQHF.